A selection of T cell receptor beta chains follows, all from one sample in a study of blood T cell repertoires in COVID-19. Repertoires were generated with immunoSEQ multiplex PCR, while TCRdb's copy carries only in-frame clones and drops some. Among around 200,000 clones listed, 85% to 90% were seen once. Sequencing used peripheral blood. Receptor source: a man between 60 and 75 years old who had recovered from COVID-19. Each CDR3 is given with its conserved first and last residue. A D gene is named only where the DNA matches it firmly. Size is omitted from some rows. Given values are once, few, many or a class for expanded clones.

V,J,size,D,CDR3,DNA
TRBV4-3,TRBJ1-2,.,TRBD1,CASSQDRIGGVGYGYTF,TGCGCCAGCAGCCAAGATCGTATAGGGGGCGTGGGCTATGGCTACACCTTC
TRBV7-9,TRBJ2-5,.,TRBD2,CASSWLAGRETQYF,TGTGCCAGCAGCTGGCTAGCGGGACGAGAGACCCAGTACTTC
TRBV5-1,TRBJ1-1,.,.,CASSLNLGGNTEAFF,TGCGCCAGCAGCCTCAACTTGGGGGGAAACACTGAAGCTTTCTTT
TRBV7-2,TRBJ1-1,.,.,CASSFQGLPILNTEAFF,TGTGCCAGCAGCTTTCAGGGGCTTCCCATCCTGAACACTGAAGCTTTCTTT
TRBV3-1/TRBV3-2,TRBJ2-3,.,.,CASSQGLPDTQYF,TGTGCCAGCAGCCAAGGTCTACCAGATACGCAGTATTTT
TRBV5-1,TRBJ2-1,.,TRBD2,CASSHQLAGSAGNEQFF,TGCGCCAGCAGCCACCAGCTAGCGGGATCGGCGGGGAATGAGCAGTTCTTC
TRBV4-3,TRBJ1-2,.,TRBD1,CASNTWATGGNGYTF,TGCGCCAGCAACACCTGGGCCACAGGGGGTAATGGCTACACCTTC
TRBV18,TRBJ1-1,once,.,CASSPPIVERLNTEAFF,TGTGCCAGCTCACCACCTATAGTCGAGAGATTGAACACTGAAGCTTTCTTT
TRBV20-1,TRBJ2-1,.,.,CSASSPSADEQFF,TGCAGTGCTAGTAGCCCCTCGGCGGATGAGCAGTTCTTC
TRBV2,TRBJ2-1,.,.,CASRGGWDNEQFF,TGTGCCAGCAGGGGAGGTTGGGACAATGAGCAGTTCTTC
TRBV30,TRBJ2-2,few,TRBD1,CAWSASRGTGTGELFF,TGTGCCTGGAGTGCCTCGCGCGGGACAGGGACCGGGGAGCTGTTTTTT
TRBV27,TRBJ2-5,.,TRBD1,CASMRTGGLETQYF,TGTGCCAGCATGAGGACAGGGGGTTTGGAGACCCAGTACTTC
TRBV5-1,TRBJ1-6,.,.,CASSLDRPRSNSPLHF,TGCGCCAGCAGCTTGGACCGCCCGAGGAGTAATTCACCCCTCCACTTT
TRBV6-1,TRBJ1-3,.,.,CASSEETASGNTIYF,TGTGCCAGCAGTGAAGAAACAGCCTCTGGAAACACCATATATTTT
TRBV3-1/TRBV3-2,TRBJ2-1,.,TRBD1,CASSQDPTGYDEQFF,TGTGCCAGCAGCCAAGACCCGACAGGGTACGATGAGCAGTTCTTC
TRBV7-7,TRBJ2-6,once,TRBD2,CASSQAPSGSSGANVLTF,TGTGCCAGCAGCCAAGCGCCTAGCGGGAGCTCTGGGGCCAACGTCCTGACTTTC
TRBV7-6,TRBJ1-5,.,TRBD1,CASSGTVNQPQHF,TGTGCCAGCAGCGGGACAGTCAATCAGCCCCAGCATTTT
TRBV25-1,TRBJ1-4,.,.,CASSEEDADEKLFF,TGTGCCAGCAGTGAGGAGGACGCTGATGAAAAACTGTTTTTT
TRBV13,TRBJ2-7,.,.,CASSSLGQTYEQYF,TGTGCCAGCAGCTCCTTAGGACAGACCTACGAGCAGTACTTC
TRBV9,TRBJ1-3,.,.,CASSIQSGGTSGNTIYF,TGTGCCAGCAGCATACAAAGTGGCGGAACCTCTGGAAACACCATATATTTT
TRBV9,TRBJ2-1,.,TRBD1,CASSVRDRGQGEQFF,TGTGCCAGCAGCGTACGGGACAGGGGGCAGGGTGAGCAGTTCTTC
TRBV2,TRBJ2-1,.,TRBD2,CASSDVGTSGYNEQFF,TGTGCCAGCAGTGATGTCGGGACTAGCGGTTACAATGAGCAGTTCTTC
TRBV7-2,TRBJ1-2,.,.,CASSSYRVSGYTF,TGTGCCAGCAGCTCATACAGGGTTAGTGGCTACACCTTC
TRBV5-1,TRBJ1-1,.,TRBD1,CASSWTGGTGTEAFF,TGCGCCAGCAGCTGGACAGGGGGCACAGGCACTGAAGCTTTCTTT
TRBV23-1,TRBJ2-7,.,.,CASTIKDVHPGYEQYF,TGCGCCAGCACTATAAAAGACGTTCATCCCGGGTACGAGCAGTACTTC
TRBV29-1,TRBJ2-7,.,TRBD2,CSVAGHPGGGNYEQYF,TGCAGCGTTGCTGGACACCCGGGCGGGGGGAACTACGAGCAGTACTTC
TRBV6-5,TRBJ1-2,few,.,CASSYSPEDYGYTF,TGTGCCAGCAGTTACAGCCCGGAGGATTATGGCTACACCTTC
TRBV2,TRBJ1-6,.,.,CASSEFSSYNSPLHF,TGTGCCAGCAGTGAATTCAGCTCCTATAATTCACCCCTCCACTTT
TRBV20-1,TRBJ2-1,.,TRBD2,CSASGQASGSLSEQFF,TGCAGTGCTAGTGGGCAGGCTAGCGGGAGTCTCTCTGAGCAGTTCTTC
TRBV10-1,TRBJ1-6,.,TRBD1,CASSESMDRVLHF,TGCGCCAGCAGTGAGTCGATGGACAGGGTGCTCCACTTT
TRBV20-1,TRBJ2-7,.,.,CSARGFREQYF,TGCAGTGCTAGAGGCTTTCGGGAGCAGTACTTC
TRBV27,TRBJ1-5,.,.,CASSFSRIGNQPQHF,TGTGCCAGCAGTTTTTCCAGGATAGGCAATCAGCCCCAGCATTTT
TRBV3-1/TRBV3-2,TRBJ1-2,.,.,CASSQDLQGPYGYTF,TGTGCCAGCAGCCAAGATCTTCAGGGCCCCTATGGCTACACCTTC
TRBV29-1,TRBJ2-1,.,TRBD2,CSVEISGRAGDEQFF,TGCAGCGTTGAAATCAGCGGGAGGGCCGGAGATGAGCAGTTCTTC
TRBV7-9,TRBJ1-4,.,TRBD1,CASSTGQVGTNEKLFF,TGTGCCAGCAGCACCGGACAGGTCGGAACTAATGAAAAACTGTTTTTT
TRBV18,TRBJ1-1,.,.,CASSPQDIANTEAFF,TGTGCCAGCTCACCACAAGACATCGCAAACACTGAAGCTTTCTTT